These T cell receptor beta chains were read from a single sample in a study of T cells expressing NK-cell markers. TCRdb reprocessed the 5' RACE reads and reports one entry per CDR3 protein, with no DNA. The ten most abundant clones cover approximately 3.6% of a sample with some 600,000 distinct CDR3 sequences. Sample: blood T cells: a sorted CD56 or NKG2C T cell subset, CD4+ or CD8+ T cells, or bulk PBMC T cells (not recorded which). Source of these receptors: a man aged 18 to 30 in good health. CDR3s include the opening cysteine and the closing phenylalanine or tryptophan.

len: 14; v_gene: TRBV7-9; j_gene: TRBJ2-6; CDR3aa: CAILGPTEANVLTF
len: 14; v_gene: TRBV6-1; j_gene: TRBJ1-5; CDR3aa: CASSFGTDNQPQHF
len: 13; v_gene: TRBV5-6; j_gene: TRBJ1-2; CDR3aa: CASSLAFRTRYTF
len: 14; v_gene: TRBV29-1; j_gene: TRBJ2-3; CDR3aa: CSVAGPEETDTQYF
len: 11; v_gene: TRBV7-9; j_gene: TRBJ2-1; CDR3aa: CASSLSPEQFF
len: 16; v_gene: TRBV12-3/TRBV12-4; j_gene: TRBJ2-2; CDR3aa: CASSLPFAGGTGELFF
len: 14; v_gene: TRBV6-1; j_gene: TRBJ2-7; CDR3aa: CASRPNGEGYEQYF
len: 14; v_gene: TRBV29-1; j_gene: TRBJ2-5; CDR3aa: CSVGRGASKETQYF
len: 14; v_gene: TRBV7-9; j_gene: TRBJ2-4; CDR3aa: CASSLTGGKNIQYF
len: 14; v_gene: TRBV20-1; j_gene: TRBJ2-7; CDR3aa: CSEGAPGRSYEQYF
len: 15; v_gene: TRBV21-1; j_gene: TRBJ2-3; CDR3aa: CASINRAPTQDTQYF
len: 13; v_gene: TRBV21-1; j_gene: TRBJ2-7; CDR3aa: CARDSDRVHEQYF
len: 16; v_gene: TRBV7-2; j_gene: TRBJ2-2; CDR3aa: CASSPLVSGSIGELFF
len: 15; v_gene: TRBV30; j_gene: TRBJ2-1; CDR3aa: CAWKSRDRLYNEQFF
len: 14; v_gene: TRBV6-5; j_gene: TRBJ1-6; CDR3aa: CASSYLGMESPLHF
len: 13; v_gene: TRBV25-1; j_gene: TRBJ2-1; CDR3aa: CASSEWASGPRFF
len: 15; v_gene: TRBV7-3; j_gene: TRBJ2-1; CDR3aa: CASSLVLADRNEQFF
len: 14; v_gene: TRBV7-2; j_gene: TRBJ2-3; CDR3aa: CASSPWTRLDTQYF
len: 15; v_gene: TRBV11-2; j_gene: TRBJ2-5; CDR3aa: CASSSTRGSQETQYF
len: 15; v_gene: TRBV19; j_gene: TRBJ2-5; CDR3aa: CASSIAGVGRETQYF
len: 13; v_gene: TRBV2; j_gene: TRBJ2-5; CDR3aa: CASSASWQETQYF
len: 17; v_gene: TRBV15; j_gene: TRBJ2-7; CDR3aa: CATSRDYFEGASYEQYF
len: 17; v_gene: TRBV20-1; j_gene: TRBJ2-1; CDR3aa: CSARAWIAGGLYNEQFF
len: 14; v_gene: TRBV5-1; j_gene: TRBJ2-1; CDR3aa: CASRTGQGNNEQFF
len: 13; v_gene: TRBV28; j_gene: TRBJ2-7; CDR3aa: CASRWSATYEQYF
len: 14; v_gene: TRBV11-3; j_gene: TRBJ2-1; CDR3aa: CASSLEGSDNEQFF
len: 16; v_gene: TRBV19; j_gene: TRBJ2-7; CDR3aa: CASSIELAGDSYEQYF
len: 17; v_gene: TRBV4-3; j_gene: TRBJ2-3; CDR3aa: CASSQGGGGPGTDTQYF
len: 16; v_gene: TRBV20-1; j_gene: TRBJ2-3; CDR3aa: CSARETIAGPTDTQYF
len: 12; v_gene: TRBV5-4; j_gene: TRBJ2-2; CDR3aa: CASSLEASKLFF
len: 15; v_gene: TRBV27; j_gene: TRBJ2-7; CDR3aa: CASSSRRQGAYEQYF
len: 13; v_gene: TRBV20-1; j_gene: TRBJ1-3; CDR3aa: CSARDRNGNTIYF
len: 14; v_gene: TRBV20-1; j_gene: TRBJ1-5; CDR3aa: CSARAGVFTQPQHF
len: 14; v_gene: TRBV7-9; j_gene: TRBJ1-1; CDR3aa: CASLEVGRSTEAFF
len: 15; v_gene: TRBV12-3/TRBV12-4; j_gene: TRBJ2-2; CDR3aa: CASKKKGSDTGELFF
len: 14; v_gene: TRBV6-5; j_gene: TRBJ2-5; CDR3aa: CASTLTGHSETQYF